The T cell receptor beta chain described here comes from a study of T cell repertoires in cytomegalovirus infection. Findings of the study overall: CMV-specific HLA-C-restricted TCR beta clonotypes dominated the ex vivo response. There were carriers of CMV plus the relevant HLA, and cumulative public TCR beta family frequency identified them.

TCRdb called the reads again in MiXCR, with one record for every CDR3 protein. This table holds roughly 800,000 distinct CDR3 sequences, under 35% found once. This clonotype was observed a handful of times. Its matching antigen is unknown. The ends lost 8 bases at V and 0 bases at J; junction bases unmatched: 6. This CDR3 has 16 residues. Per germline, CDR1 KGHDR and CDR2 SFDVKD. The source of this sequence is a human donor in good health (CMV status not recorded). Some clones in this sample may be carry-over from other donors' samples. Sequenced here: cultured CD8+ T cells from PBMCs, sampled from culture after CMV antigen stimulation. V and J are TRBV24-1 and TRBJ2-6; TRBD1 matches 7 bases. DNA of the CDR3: TGTGCCACCACCGAGGGGGACAGCTCTGGGGCCAACGTCCTGACTTTC. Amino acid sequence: CATTEGDSSGANVLTF.